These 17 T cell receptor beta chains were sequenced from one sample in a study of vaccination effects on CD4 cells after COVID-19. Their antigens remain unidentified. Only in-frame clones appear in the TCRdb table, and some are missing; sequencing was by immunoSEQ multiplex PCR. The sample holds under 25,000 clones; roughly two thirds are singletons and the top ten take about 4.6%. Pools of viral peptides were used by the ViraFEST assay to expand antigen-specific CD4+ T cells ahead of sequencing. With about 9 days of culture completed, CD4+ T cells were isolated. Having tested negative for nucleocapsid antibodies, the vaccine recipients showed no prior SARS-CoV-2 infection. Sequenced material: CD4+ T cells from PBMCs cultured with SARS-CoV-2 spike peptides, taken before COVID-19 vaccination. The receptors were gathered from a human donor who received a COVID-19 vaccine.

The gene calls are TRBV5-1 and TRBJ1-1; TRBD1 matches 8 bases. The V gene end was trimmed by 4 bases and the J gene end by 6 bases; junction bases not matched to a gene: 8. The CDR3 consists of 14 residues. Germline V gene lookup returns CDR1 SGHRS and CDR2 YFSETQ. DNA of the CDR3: TGCGCCAGCAGCCCGAGGACAGGGACGCCTGAAGCTTTCTTT. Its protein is CASSPRTGTPEAFF.

For the CDR3, the DNA is TGTGCCAGCAGCGTTCAGGGGGCTTACGACACTGAAGCTTTCTTT. Its protein is CASSVQGAYDTEAFF. The V and J genes are TRBV7-9 and TRBJ1-1; 8 bases line up with TRBD1. The germline CDR1 and CDR2 sequences are SEHNR and FQNEAQ (reference sequence). Unmatched junction bases numbered 8, after V lost 5 bases and J lost 3 bases. There are 15 residues in the CDR3.

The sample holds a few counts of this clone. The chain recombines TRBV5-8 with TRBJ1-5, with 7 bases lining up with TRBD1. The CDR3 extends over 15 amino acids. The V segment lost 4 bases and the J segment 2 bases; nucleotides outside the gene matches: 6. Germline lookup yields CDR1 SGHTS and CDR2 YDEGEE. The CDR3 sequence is CASSPWTGGNQPQHF. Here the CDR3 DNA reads TGTGCCAGCAGCCCGTGGACAGGAGGCAATCAGCCCCAGCATTTT. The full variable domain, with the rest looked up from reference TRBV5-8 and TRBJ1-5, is EAGVTQSPTHLIKTRGQQATLRCSPISGHTSVYWYQQALGLGLQFLLWYDEGEERNRGNFPPRFSGRQFPNYSSELNVNALELEDSALYLCASSPWTGGNQPQHFGDGTRLSIL.

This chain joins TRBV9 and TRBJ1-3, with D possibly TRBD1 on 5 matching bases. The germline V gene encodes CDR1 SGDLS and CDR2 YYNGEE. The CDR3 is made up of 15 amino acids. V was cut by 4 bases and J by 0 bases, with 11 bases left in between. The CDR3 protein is CASSHSDSSGNTIYF. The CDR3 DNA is TGTGCCAGCAGCCATTCCGACAGCTCTGGAAACACCATATATTTT. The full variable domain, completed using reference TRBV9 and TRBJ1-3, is DSGVTQTPKHLITATGQRVTLRCSPRSGDLSVYWYQQSLDQGLQFLIQYYNGEERAKGNILERFSAQQFPDLHSELNLSSLELGDSALYFCASSHSDSSGNTIYFGEGSWLTVV.

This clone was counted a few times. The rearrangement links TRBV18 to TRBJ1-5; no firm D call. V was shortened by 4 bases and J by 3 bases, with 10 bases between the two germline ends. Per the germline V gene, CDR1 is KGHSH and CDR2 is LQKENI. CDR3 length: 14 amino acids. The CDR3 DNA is TGTGCCAGCTCACTTCAGAGTAACAATCAGCCCCAGCATTTT. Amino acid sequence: CASSLQSNNQPQHF.

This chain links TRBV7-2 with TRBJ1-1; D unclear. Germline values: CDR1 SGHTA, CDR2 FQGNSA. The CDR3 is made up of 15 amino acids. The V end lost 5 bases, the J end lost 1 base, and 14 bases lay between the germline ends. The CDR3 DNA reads TGTGCCAGCAGCCACCATCGTCTGGAGAACACTGAAGCTTTCTTT. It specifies CASSHHRLENTEAFF.

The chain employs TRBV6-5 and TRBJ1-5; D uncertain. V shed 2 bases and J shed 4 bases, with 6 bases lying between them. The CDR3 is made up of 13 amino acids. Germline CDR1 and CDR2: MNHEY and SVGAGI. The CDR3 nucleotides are TGTGCCAGCAGTTACCTACAGAATCAGCCCCAGCATTTT. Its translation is CASSYLQNQPQHF.

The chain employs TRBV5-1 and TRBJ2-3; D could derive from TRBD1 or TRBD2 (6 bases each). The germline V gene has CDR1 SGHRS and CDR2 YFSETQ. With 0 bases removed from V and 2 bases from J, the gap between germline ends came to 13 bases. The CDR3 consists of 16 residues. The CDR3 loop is CASSLAGGGHTDTQYF. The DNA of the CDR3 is TGCGCCAGCAGCTTGGCCGGGGGCGGACACACAGATACGCAGTATTTT.

In nucleotides, the CDR3 is TGTGCCACCAGTGATCCGTCCAGGGGGCGAGGAGAAGAGACCCAGTACTTC. The encoded protein is CATSDPSRGRGEETQYF. The J gene is TRBJ2-5, the V gene TRBV24-1; the match to TRBD1 covers 8 bases. J lost 3 bases, V lost 3 bases, and 11 bases had no gene match. This CDR3 has 17 residues. Germline values: CDR1 KGHDR, CDR2 SFDVKD.

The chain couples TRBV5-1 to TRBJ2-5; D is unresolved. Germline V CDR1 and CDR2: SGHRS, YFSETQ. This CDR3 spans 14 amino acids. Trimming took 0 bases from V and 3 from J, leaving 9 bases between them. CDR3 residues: CASSLAAVEETQYF. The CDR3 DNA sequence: TGCGCCAGCAGCTTGGCCGCAGTTGAAGAGACCCAGTACTTC.

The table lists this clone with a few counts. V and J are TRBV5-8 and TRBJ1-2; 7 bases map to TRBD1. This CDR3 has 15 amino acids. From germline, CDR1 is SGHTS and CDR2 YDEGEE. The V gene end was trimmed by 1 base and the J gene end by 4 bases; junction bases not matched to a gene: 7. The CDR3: CASSLQAGGSYGYTF. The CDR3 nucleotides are TGTGCCAGCAGCTTGCAAGCAGGGGGTAGCTATGGCTACACCTTC.

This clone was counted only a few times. This CDR3 is CASSRTYREMNTEAFF. CDR3 in DNA: TGTGCCAGCAGTCGTACTTACAGGGAGATGAACACTGAAGCTTTCTTT. The V gene is TRBV7-2, the J gene TRBJ1-1; D possibly corresponds to TRBD1 (6 bases). The CDR3 sequence is 16 residues long. The V gene lost 6 bases and the J gene lost 0 bases, with 17 bases spanning the gap. Germline V gene lookup returns CDR1 SGHTA and CDR2 FQGNSA.

The CDR3 is CASSYSTSSGTGLYEQYF. The CDR3 region has the DNA TGTGCCAGCAGTTACTCAACCTCGTCCGGGACAGGCCTCTACGAGCAGTACTTC. The genes are TRBV6-2 or TRBV6-3 and TRBJ2-7, with 8 bases fitting TRBD1. This CDR3 contains 18 residues. Germline CDR1 and CDR2: MNHEY and SVGEGT. V lost 0 bases and J lost 3; bases outside the gene matches: 13.

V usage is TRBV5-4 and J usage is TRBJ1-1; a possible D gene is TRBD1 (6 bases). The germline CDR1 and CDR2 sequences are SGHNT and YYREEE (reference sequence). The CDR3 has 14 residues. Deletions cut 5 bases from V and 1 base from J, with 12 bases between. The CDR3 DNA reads TGTGCCAGCAGTTTGACGGGGGCGAACACTGAAGCTTTCTTT. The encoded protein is CASSLTGANTEAFF.

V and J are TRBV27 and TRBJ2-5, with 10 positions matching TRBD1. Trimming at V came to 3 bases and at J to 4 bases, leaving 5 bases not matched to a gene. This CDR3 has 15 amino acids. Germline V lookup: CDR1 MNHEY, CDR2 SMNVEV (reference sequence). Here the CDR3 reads CASSFGTGEGETQYF. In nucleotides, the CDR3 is TGTGCCAGCAGTTTTGGGACAGGGGAGGGAGAGACCCAGTACTTC.

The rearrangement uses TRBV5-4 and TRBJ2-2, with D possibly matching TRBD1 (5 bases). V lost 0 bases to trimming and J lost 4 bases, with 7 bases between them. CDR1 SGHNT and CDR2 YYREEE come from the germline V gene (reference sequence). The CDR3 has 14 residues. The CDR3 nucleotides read TGTGCCAGCAGCTTGGCAGGGATCACCGGGGAGCTGTTTTTT. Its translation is CASSLAGITGELFF.

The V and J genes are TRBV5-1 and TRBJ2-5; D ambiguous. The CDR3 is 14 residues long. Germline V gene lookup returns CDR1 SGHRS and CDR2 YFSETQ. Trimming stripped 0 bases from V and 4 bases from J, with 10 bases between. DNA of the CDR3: TGCGCCAGCAGCTTGGGGTCGGAGCCAGAGACCCAGTACTTC. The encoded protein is CASSLGSEPETQYF.